The text below deals with one TCR beta chain. Its antigen is currently unknown. These data originate in a study of T cells in localized non-small cell lung cancer. Study-wide findings and caveats: A higher density of T cells in blood coincided with extended overall survival. Adjacent uninvolved lung had the highest clonality, suggesting focused antigen responses. Because sequencing included only one region (of the tumor), heterogeneity remains possible. In adjacent lung, a median roughly 60 of the top 100 tumor clones were found.

CDR3 size: 16 residues. V lost 3 bases and J lost 2, with 17 bases in between. Germline V gene lookup returns CDR1 WNHNN and CDR2 SYGVQD (reference sequence). Method: immunoSEQ multiplex PCR; TCRdb's copy keeps in-frame clones and lacks some. Here the sample spans about 800 clones, 35% being singletons. The rearrangement links TRBV10-1 to TRBJ2-7, with no clear D. The sequences come from normal lung tissue next to the tumor, collected before any cancer treatment. The origin of this receptor is a male donor aged 60 or over with stage II squamous cell lung carcinoma. CDR3 sequence: CASSDPTRTGPYEQYF. CDR3 nucleotide sequence: TGCGCCAGCAGTGACCCCACCAGGACGGGCCCCTACGAGCAGTACTTC.